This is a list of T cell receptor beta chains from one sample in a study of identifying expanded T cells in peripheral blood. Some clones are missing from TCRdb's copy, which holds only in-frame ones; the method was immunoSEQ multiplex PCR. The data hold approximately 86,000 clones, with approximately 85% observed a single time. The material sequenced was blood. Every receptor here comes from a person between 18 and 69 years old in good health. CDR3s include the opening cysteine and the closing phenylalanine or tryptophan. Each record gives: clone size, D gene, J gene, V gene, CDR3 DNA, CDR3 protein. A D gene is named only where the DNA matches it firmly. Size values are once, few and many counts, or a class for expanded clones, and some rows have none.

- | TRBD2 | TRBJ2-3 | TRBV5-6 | TGTGCCAGCAGCTGGTCGGGACTACGCACAGATACGCAGTATTTT | CASSWSGLRTDTQYF
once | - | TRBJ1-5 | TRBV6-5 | TGTGCCAGCAGTTACCGGGGCTCGAGCAATCAGCCCCAGCATTTT | CASSYRGSSNQPQHF
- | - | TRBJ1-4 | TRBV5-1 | TGCGCCAGCAGCTTGGTTGGGGGGGCTAATGAAAAACTGTTTTTT | CASSLVGGANEKLFF
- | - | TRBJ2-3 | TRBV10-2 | TGCGCCAGCGGGGGCGTCACAGATACGCAGTATTTT | CASGGVTDTQYF
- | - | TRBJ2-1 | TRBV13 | TGTGCCAGCAGCCCGGGGGAGGGGGCTATGGTCTATGAGCAGTTCTTC | CASSPGEGAMVYEQFF
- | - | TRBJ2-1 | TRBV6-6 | TGTGCCAGCAGCCCGTGGACCGTTCACTCCTACAATGAGCAGTTCTTC | CASSPWTVHSYNEQFF
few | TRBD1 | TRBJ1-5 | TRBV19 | TGTGCCAGTAGCCCAACAGGGGTAGGCAATCAGCCCCAGCATTTT | CASSPTGVGNQPQHF
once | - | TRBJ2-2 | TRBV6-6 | TGTGCCAGCAGTCGGGACACCAGGAACACCGGGGAGCTGTTTTTT | CASSRDTRNTGELFF
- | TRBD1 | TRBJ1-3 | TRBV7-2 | TGTGCCAGCAGCCGCCCGGGTAGACAGGGGGGAAACACCATATATTTT | CASSRPGRQGGNTIYF
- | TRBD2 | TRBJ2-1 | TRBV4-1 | TGCGCCAGCAGCCAAGATCCTCGGCGGGGGGACTACAATGAGCAGTTCTTC | CASSQDPRRGDYNEQFF
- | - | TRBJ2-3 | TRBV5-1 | TGCGCCAGCAGCTTGGGTCAGCCCACAGATACGCAGTATTTT | CASSLGQPTDTQYF
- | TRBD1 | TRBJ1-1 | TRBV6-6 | TGTGCCAGCTCGACGGGACAGGGTTACGCTGAAGCTTTCTTT | CASSTGQGYAEAFF
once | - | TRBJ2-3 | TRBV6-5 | TGTGCCAGCACCTCCCTGGGAACAGATACGCAGTATTTT | CASTSLGTDTQYF
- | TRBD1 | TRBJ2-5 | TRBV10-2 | TGCGCCAGCAGGACAGGGACCTCCATAGAGACCCAGTACTTC | CASRTGTSIETQYF
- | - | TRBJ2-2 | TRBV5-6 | TGTGCCAGCAGCCGAGGACCGAACACCGGGGAGCTGTTTTTT | CASSRGPNTGELFF
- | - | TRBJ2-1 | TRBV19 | TGTGCCAGTAGGGCAGGGGCGACCAATGAGCAGTTCTTC | CASRAGATNEQFF
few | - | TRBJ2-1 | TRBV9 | TGTGCCAGCAGCGTAGTAAAAGACTCCTACTCCTACAATGAGCAGTTCTTC | CASSVVKDSYSYNEQFF
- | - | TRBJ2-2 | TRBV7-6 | TGTGCCAGCAGCTTCTGGCCAGGGGGGACGAACACCGGGGAGCTGTTTTTT | CASSFWPGGTNTGELFF
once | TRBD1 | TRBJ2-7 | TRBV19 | TGTGCCAGTAGTATAGATCATCCCCTCGGGACAGCCGATGGCTCCTACGAGCAGTACTTC | CASSIDHPLGTADGSYEQYF
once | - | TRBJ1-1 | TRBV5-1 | TGCGCCAGCAGCTTCATCGGGACCTCGAACACTGAAGCTTTCTTT | CASSFIGTSNTEAFF
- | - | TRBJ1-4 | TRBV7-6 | TGTGCCAGCAGCTTAGCTATCACAGGGATTCCTAATGAAAAACTGTTTTTT | CASSLAITGIPNEKLFF
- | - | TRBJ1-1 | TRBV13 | TGTGCCAGCAGCCCGTCGGAGGGGAGCTGGAACACTGAAGCTTTCTTT | CASSPSEGSWNTEAFF
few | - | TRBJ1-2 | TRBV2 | TGTGCCAGCAGTGAGGGGGATAAGCGCTACACCTTC | CASSEGDKRYTF
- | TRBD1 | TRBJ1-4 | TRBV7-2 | TGTGCCAGCAGCCCATATACAGGGGTTGGTGAAAAACTGTTTTTT | CASSPYTGVGEKLFF
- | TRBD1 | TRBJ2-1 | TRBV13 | TGTGCCAGCAGCTTAGAATTACCGGGACAGGGGGCCCAAGCGGTTTCTGAGCAGTTCTTC | CASSLELPGQGAQAVSEQFF
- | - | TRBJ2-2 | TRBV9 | TGTGCCAGCAGCGTAGGGAGGGACACCGGGGAGCTGTTTTTT | CASSVGRDTGELFF
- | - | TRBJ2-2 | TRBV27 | TGTGCCAGCAAAACGGGGCGTGACACCGGGGAGCTGTTTTTT | CASKTGRDTGELFF
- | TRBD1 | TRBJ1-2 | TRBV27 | TGTGCCAGCAGTCCAGGGGGTATTCTAATGGGTGGCTACACCTTC | CASSPGGILMGGYTF
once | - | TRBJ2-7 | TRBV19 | TGTGCCAGTAGTAGCCCACAGGACCCCTTC | CASSSPQDPF
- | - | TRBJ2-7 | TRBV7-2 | TGTGCCAGCAGCTTAAACCCGGACAGATCCTACGAGCAGTACTTC | CASSLNPDRSYEQYF
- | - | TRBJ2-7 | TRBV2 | TGTGCCAGCAGTGAACTCCACGTGGAAGAGCAGTACTTC | CASSELHVEEQYF
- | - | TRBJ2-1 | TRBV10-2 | TGCGCCAGCAGTGACCCAGGGGCCCACAATGAGCAGTTCTTC | CASSDPGAHNEQFF
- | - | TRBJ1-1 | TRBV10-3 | TGTGCCATCAGGGCCTATGGGACACCGAACACTGAAGCTTTCTTT | CAIRAYGTPNTEAFF
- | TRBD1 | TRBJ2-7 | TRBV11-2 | TGTGCCAGCAGCTTAAGTGGACAGGGCTACGAGCAGTACTTC | CASSLSGQGYEQYF
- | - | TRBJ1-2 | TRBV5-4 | TGTGCCAGCAGCTCACCCGGGGAATATGGCTACACCTTC | CASSSPGEYGYTF
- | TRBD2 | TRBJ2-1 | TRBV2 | TGTGCCAGCAGTGAAGCGCTTCTTGTTCTAGCGGGGGGCTTCTTC | CASSEALLVLAGGFF
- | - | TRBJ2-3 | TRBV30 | TGTGCCTGGAATGTGGGGGGACCAGATACGCAGTATTTT | CAWNVGGPDTQYF
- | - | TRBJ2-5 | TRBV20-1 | TGCAGTGCTAGAGATCTAGAGACCCAGTACTTC | CSARDLETQYF
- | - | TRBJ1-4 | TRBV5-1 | TGCGCCAGCAGCAAGAGGGCGACAGGTACGGATGAAAAACTGTTTTTT | CASSKRATGTDEKLFF
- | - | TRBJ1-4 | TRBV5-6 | TGTGCCAGCAGCTTGTATTCTGTGGGACTCGCCGTAACGGGTGAAAAACTGTTTTTT | CASSLYSVGLAVTGEKLFF
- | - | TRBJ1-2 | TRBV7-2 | TGTGCCAGCACCATGGACACGATCTACTATGGCTACACCTTC | CASTMDTIYYGYTF
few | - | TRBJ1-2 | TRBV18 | TGTGCCAGCTCACCGCCCTCTGGGGGGACGGCAGACTATGGCTACACCTTC | CASSPPSGGTADYGYTF
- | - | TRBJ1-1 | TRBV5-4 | TGTGCCAGCAGCTTGGATAGCACTGAAGCTTTCTTT | CASSLDSTEAFF
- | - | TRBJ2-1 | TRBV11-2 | TGTGCCAGCAGCTTCCGGGACGGCTCCTACAATGAGCAGTTCTTC | CASSFRDGSYNEQFF
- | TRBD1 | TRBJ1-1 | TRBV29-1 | TGCAGCGCCGCCGACGGGGACAGGTCCGCTTTCTTT | CSAADGDRSAFF